Listed below are T cell receptor beta chains from one sample, sequenced in a study of HIV-infected children after antiretroviral therapy interruption. TCRdb re-analysed the 3' RACE reads in MiXCR, keeping a single row per CDR3 protein. Of over 35,000 distinct CDR3 sequences detected, approximately 7% appear once; the ten largest clones hold approximately 0.97%. The starting material was CD45RA+ CD4+ T cells from PBMCs, pooled from several time points, obtained from a donor given antiretroviral therapy, either interrupted or continuous. The receptor set was obtained from a pool of human donors with HIV. Each CDR3 is given with its conserved first and last residue.

CDR3 protein: CASSSPHRQSGYTF
J gene: TRBJ1-2
V gene: TRBV27

CDR3 protein: CASSRLAGGLDTQYF
J gene: TRBJ2-3
V gene: TRBV7-2

CDR3 protein: CASSLGRTNEKLFF
J gene: TRBJ1-4
V gene: TRBV7-8

CDR3 protein: CASSFTRNTGELFF
J gene: TRBJ2-2
V gene: TRBV6-6

CDR3 protein: CASSQDGLFQRGPPGTQYF
J gene: TRBJ2-5
V gene: TRBV4-1

CDR3 protein: CASSPGPTENIQYF
J gene: TRBJ2-4
V gene: TRBV5-1

CDR3 protein: CASSVGTSGGQETQYF
J gene: TRBJ2-5
V gene: TRBV9

CDR3 protein: CAWSLEEVFF
J gene: TRBJ1-1
V gene: TRBV30

CDR3 protein: CASSLEGLLPHNEQFF
J gene: TRBJ2-1
V gene: TRBV5-6

CDR3 protein: CASSSVASGANVLTF
J gene: TRBJ2-6
V gene: TRBV11-2

CDR3 protein: CATRLDRETEAFF
J gene: TRBJ1-1
V gene: TRBV24-1

CDR3 protein: CASSVGQPFQETQYF
J gene: TRBJ2-5
V gene: TRBV9

CDR3 protein: CASSPPATEAFF
J gene: TRBJ1-1
V gene: TRBV7-2

CDR3 protein: CASSSLEGGVRTEAFF
J gene: TRBJ1-1
V gene: TRBV13

CDR3 protein: CSVGSDLSEQYF
J gene: TRBJ2-7
V gene: TRBV29-1

CDR3 protein: CASSPRTGWFEAFF
J gene: TRBJ1-1
V gene: TRBV19